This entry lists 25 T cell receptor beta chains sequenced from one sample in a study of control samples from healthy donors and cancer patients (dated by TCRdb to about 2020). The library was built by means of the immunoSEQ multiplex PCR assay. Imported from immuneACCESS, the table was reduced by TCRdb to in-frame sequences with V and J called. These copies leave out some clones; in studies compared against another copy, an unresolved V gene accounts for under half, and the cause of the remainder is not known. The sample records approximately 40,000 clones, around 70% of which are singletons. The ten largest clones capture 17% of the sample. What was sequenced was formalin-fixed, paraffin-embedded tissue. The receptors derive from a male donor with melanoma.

The CDR3 DNA is TGTGCCAGCCACAAGCCTACAGGGGGTCCCCACGAGCAGTACTTC. Translated: CASHKPTGGPHEQYF. The V call is TRBV21-1, the J call TRBJ2-7; TRBD1 is the table's D call, not checked against the DNA. TRBV21-1 is a pseudogene. CDR3 length: 15 residues.

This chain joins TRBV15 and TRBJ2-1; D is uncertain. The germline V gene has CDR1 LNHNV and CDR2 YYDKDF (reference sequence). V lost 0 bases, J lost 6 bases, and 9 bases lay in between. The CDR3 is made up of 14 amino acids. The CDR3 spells CATSREATGNEQFF. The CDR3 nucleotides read TGTGCCACCAGCAGAGAGGCGACGGGCAATGAGCAGTTCTTC.

The CDR3 is CASRSGGDTGELFF. The CDR3 coding sequence is TGTGCCAGCAGAAGCGGGGGGGACACCGGGGAGCTGTTTTTT. The chain has TRBV21-1 and TRBJ2-2; the table calls TRBD2, which could not be checked here. TRBV21-1 counts as a pseudogene. CDR3 size: 14 residues.

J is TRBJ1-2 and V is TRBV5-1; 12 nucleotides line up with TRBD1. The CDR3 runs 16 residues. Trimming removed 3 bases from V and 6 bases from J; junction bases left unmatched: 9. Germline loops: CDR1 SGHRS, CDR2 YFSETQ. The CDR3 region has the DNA TGCGCCAGCAGCTCAAATCCAGGGACAGGGGGCAATGGCTACACCTTC. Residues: CASSSNPGTGGNGYTF. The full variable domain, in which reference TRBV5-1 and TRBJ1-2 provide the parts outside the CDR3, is KAGVTQTPRYLIKTRGQQVTLSCSPISGHRSVSWYQQTPGQGLQFLFEYFSETQRNKGNFPGRFSGRQFSNSRSEMNVSTLELGDSALYLCASSSNPGTGGNGYTFGSGTRLTVV.

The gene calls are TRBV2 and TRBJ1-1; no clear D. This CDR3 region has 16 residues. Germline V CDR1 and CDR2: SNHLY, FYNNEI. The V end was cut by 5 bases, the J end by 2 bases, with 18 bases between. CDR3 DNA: TGTGCCAGCAGTAAATCCCCTTCTCTGATTAACACTGAAGCTTTCTTT. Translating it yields CASSKSPSLINTEAFF. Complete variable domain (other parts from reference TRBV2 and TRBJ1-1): EPEVTQTPSHQVTQMGQEVILRCVPISNHLYFYWYRQILGQKVEFLVSFYNNEISEKSEIFDDQFSVERPDGSNFTLKIRSTKLEDSAMYFCASSKSPSLINTEAFFGQGTRLTVV.

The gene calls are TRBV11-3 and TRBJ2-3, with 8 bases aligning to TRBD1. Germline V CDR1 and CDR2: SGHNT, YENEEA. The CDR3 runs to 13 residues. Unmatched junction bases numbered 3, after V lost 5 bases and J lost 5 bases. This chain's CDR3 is CASSRQGLDTQYF. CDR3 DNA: TGTGCCAGCAGCCGACAGGGGTTAGATACGCAGTATTTT.

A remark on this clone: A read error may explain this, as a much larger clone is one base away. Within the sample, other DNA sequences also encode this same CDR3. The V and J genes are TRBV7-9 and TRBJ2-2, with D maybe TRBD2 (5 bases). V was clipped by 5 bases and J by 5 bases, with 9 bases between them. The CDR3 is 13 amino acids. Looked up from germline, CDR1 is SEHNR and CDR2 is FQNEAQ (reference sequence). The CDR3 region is CASSPGTTGELFF. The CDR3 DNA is TGTGCCAGCAGCCCGGGAACAACCGGGGAGCTGTTTTTT.

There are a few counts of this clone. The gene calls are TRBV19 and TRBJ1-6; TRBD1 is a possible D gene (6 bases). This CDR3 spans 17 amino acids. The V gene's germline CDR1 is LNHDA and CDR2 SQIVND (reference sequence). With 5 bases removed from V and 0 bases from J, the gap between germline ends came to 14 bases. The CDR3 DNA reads TGTGCCAGTAGTCGAACCTACAGGGTCTCCTATAATTCACCCCTCCACTTT. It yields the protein CASSRTYRVSYNSPLHF.

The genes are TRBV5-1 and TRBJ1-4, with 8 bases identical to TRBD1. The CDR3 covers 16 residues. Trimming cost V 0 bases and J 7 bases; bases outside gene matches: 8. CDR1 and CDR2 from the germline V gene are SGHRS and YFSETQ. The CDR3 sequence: CASSLGLQGEGEKLFF. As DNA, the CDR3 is TGCGCCAGCAGCTTGGGGCTACAGGGGGAAGGTGAAAAACTGTTTTTT.

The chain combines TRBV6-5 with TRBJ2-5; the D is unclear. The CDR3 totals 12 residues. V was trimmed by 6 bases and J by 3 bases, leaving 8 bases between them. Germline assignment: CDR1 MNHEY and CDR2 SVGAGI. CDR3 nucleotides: TGTGCCAGCAGGGATCCTAAAGAGACCCAGTACTTC. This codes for CASRDPKETQYF.

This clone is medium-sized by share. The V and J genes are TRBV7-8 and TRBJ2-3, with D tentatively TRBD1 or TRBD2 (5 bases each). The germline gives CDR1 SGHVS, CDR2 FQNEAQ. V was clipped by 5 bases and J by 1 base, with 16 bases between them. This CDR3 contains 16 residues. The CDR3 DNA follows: TGTGCCAGCAGCCCCAGTGGGACGGGCGGCACAGATACGCAGTATTTT. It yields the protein CASSPSGTGGTDTQYF.

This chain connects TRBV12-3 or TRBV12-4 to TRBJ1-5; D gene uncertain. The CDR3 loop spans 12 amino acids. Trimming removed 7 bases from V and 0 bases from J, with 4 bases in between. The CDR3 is CASTISNQPQHF. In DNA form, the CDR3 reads TGTGCCAGCACTATTAGCAATCAGCCCCAGCATTTT.

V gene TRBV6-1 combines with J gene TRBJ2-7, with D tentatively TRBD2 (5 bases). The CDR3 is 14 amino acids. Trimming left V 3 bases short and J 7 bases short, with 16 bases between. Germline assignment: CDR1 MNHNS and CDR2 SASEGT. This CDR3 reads CASSEPPRGREQYF. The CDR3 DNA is TGTGCCAGCAGTGAGCCCCCTCGGGGAAGGGAGCAGTACTTC.

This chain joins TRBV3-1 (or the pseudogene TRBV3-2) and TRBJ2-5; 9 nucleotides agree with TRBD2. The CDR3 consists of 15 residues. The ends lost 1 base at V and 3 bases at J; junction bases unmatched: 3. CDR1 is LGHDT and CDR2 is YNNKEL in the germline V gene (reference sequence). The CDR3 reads CASSQVSSGKETQYF. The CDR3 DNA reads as TGTGCCAGCAGCCAAGTCTCTAGCGGGAAAGAGACCCAGTACTTC.

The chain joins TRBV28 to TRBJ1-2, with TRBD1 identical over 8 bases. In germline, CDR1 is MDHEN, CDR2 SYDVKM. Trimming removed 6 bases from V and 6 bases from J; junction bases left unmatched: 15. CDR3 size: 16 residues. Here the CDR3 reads CASSPPDVTGVNGYTF. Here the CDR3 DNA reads TGTGCCAGCAGCCCCCCCGATGTGACAGGGGTAAATGGCTACACCTTC.

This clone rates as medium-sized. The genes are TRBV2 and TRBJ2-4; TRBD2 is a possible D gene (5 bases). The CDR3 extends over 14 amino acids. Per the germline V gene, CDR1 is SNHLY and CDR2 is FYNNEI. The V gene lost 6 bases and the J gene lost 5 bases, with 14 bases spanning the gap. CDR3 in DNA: TGTGCCAGCAGCAGGACCCGGGATCAAAACATTCAGTACTTC. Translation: CASSRTRDQNIQYF.

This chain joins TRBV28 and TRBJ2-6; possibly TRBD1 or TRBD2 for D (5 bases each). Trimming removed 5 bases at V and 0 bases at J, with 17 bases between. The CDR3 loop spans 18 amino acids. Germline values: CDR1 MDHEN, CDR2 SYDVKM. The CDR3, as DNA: TGTGCCAGCAGTCGCCGGGACGGATATATCTCTGGGGCCAACGTCCTGACTTTC. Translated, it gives CASSRRDGYISGANVLTF.

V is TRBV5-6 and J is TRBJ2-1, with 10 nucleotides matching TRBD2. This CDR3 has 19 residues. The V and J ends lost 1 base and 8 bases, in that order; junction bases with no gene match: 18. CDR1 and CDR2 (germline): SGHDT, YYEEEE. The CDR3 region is CASSLYGGSSGSDEDEQFF. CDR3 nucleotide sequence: TGTGCCAGCAGCTTGTATGGGGGGTCTAGCGGGAGTGACGAGGATGAGCAGTTCTTC.

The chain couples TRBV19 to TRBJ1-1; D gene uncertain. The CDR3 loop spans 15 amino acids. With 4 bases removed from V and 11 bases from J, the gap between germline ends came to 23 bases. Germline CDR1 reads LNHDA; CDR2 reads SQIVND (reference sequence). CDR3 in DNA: TGTGCCAGTAGTAGAAGAAATTCTGAGAAAAGTGGCGCTTTCTTT. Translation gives CASSRRNSEKSGAFF.

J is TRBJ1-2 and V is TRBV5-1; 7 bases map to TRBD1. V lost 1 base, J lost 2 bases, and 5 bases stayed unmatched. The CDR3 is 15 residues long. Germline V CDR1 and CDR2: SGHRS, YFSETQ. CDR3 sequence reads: CASSLRLRGNYGYTF. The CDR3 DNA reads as TGCGCCAGCAGCTTGAGACTCAGGGGGAACTATGGCTACACCTTC.

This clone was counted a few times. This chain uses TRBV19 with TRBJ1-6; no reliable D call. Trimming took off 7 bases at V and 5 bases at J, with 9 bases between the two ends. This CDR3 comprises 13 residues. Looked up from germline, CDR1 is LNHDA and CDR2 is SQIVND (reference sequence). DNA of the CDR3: TGTGCCAGTAAACCGGACCATAATTCACCCCTCCACTTT. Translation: CASKPDHNSPLHF.

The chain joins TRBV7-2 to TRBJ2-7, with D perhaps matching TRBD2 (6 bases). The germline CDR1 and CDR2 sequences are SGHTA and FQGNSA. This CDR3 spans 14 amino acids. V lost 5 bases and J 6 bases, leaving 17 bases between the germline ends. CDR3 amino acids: CASSRNPGGVEQYF. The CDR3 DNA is TGTGCCAGCAGCCGCAACCCCGGGGGTGTCGAGCAGTACTTC.

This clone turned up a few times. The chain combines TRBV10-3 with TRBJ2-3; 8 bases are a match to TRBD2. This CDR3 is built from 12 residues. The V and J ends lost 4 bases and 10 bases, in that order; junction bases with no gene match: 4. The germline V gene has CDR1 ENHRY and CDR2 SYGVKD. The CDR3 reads CAISVTSEAQYF. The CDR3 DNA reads TGTGCCATCAGTGTGACTAGCGAAGCGCAGTATTTT.

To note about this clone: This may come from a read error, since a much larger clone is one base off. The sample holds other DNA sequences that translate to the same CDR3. CDR3 DNA sequence: TGTGCTAGCAGCCCGCAGGGTTTTGCTTCACCCCTCCACTTT. This gives the protein CASSPQGFASPLHF. The gene calls are TRBV11-2 and TRBJ1-6, with D perhaps matching TRBD1 (5 bases). This CDR3 spans 14 amino acids. Looked up from germline, CDR1 is SGHAT and CDR2 is FQNNGV.

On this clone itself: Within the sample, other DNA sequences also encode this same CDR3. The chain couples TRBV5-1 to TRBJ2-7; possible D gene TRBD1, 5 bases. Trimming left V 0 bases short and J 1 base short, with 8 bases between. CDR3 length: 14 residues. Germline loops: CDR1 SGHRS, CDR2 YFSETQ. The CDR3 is CASSLAKGSYEQYF. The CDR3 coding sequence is TGCGCCAGCAGCTTGGCTAAGGGGTCCTACGAGCAGTACTTC.